The entry below gives a single TCR beta chain sequence along with its context. What it binds is unknown. This record comes from a study of blood T cells in healthy people across ages. Then a second PCR, running roughly 7 to 11 cycles, was carried out with a sample-barcoded 5' primer and a J-beta primer mix. One entry per CDR3 protein, called by TCRdb with MiXCR from the 5' RACE reads. Of about 1.6 million distinct CDR3 sequences listed, 34% are singletons. Points from the study as a whole: The study could not conclusively compare naive and antigen-experienced cells, given its unsorted PBMCs. Expanded clonotype changes were possibly confounded by unknown donor CMV status. Whereas aged donors had fewer naive CD4+ cells, long-lived donors had more of them and higher diversity.

The source of this sequence is a woman under 40 in good health. Sequences were obtained from blood.

CDR3 sequence (DNA): TGCGCCAGCAGCCATCGCAAGGGTCTCCCAGTGGACAATGAGCAGTTCTTC. It codes for CASSHRKGLPVDNEQFF. The chain links TRBV4-1 to TRBJ2-1; D unresolved. Germline lookup yields CDR1 MGHRA and CDR2 YSYEKL. The CDR3 consists of 17 residues. Trimming stripped 3 bases from V and 5 bases from J, with 20 bases between.